This T cell receptor beta chain was recovered during a study of blood T cell repertoires in COVID-19 (dated by TCRdb to 2018 to 2021). Looking at the study overall: The collaborator samples originated in the United States, Italy and Spain and spanned the acute and convalescent phases of COVID-19. The prospective study material was composed of cDNA or gDNA derived from T cells, B-cell-depleted T cells, or PBMCs. Subjects who had been exposed to COVID-19, were actively infected with it, or had recovered from it provided the deeply sampled blood TCRbeta repertoires that made up the dataset. The repertoires were released in a freely available public database meant as a resource for research on the immune response to SARS-CoV-2. The samples were drawn from the first 160 participants of the ongoing ImmuneRACE study and from 1,200 or so subjects provided by 6 global collaborators. The sample metadata nearly always contained a de-identified subject ID, COVID-19 status, age in years and sex. Where available, HLA class I and class II types were taken from metadata supplied by the sample provider and were not determined by assay-based typing. Study-wide conclusions, independent of this receptor: Clinical and demographic metadata were provided uncurated, with the amount varying by source and participant.

CDR1 is given as KGHSH and CDR2 as LQKENI, both from the germline V gene. Compared with germline, V lacks 5 bases and J lacks 0 bases; bases without a gene match: 11. From cysteine to phenylalanine, the CDR3 is 17 amino acids long. Only the CDR3 region is kept as DNA, spanning 51 bases read in frame from base 1. TCRbeta CDR3 regions were amplified from genomic DNA using the immunoSEQ Assay, a bias-controlled multiplex PCR. The study's own analysis went as follows. Nucleated cell counts per sample were estimated from amplification of reference gene primers within the assay. To quantify the absolute abundance of each unique TCRbeta CDR3 rearrangement, sequence reads were collapsed and filtered. For each sample, productive Simpson clonality was calculated by taking the square root of Simpson's diversity index across productive rearrangements. In its TCRdb copy, this immuneACCESS table keeps in-frame sequences only and misses some clones. Where compared with another copy, unresolved V genes explain less than half of these, and the others have no known cause. Clonal size and the V and J genes are those of that table, whereas D and trimming came from the DNA. The sample table holds about 160,000 clones, of which 60% to 85% were seen once. Roughly 8.4% of the sample is taken by the ten largest.

As concerns this clone: The antigen it recognizes is unknown. Qualities for individual bases were not recorded, and no much larger clone is one base off.

Each collaborating institution followed its own protocols to collect whole blood in K2EDTA tubes. Collaborator samples were shipped for TCRbeta analysis as frozen whole blood, isolated PBMCs, or DNA extracted from either sample type. The chain links TRBV18 with TRBJ2-7; 9 bases in the middle match TRBD1. The TCR comes from a man aged 55 to 70 with acute or convalescent COVID-19. The sample taken for sequencing was peripheral blood. The CDR3 is CASSTTTGGKSSYEQYF. Read as DNA, the sequence is TGTGCCAGCTCAACCACCACAGGGGGCAAGAGCTCCTACGAGCAGTACTTC.